Listed here are 17 T cell receptor beta chains from one sample, sequenced in a study of T-cell memory formation after mild COVID-19. TCRdb redid the calling of the 5' RACE reads with MiXCR, one entry per CDR3 protein. This repertoire shows 450,000 to 650,000 distinct CDR3 sequences, approximately 18% found once; its top ten account for around 12%. Sequencing input: PBMCs or a T cell subset sorted from them (not recorded which). The source of these receptors is an adult woman who had mild COVID-19 (a few samples of this study predate the infection). Cell type and time point are not known.

The gene calls are TRBV27 and TRBJ1-6; D may be TRBD1 (5 bases). This CDR3 comprises 15 residues. With 5 bases removed from V and 7 bases from J, the gap between germline ends came to 15 bases. CDR1 is MNHEY and CDR2 is SMNVEV in the germline V gene (reference sequence). CDR3: CASSANRLGNSPLHF. The CDR3 DNA sequence: TGTGCCAGCAGTGCCAACAGGTTGGGGAATTCACCCCTCCACTTT.

This clonotype was observed a handful of times. This sequence joins TRBV7-9 and TRBJ2-3; D tentatively fits TRBD1 or TRBD2 (7 bases each). V was clipped by 3 bases and J by 1 base, with 17 bases between them. The CDR3 is made up of 17 amino acids. Germline CDR1 SEHNR, CDR2 FQNEAQ (reference sequence). The CDR3 is CASSFPRGTARTDTQYF. The CDR3 DNA reads as TGTGCCAGCAGCTTTCCGCGGGGGACAGCCCGCACAGATACGCAGTATTTT.

This chain links TRBV3-1 with TRBJ2-3, with 9 bases aligning to TRBD1. The germline V gene encodes CDR1 LGHDT and CDR2 YNNKEL (reference sequence). The CDR3 runs to 15 residues. Losses at the gene ends were 4 bases for V and 1 base for J; bases not matched to a gene: 3. CDR3 sequence reads: CASSRRTGGTDTQYF. For the CDR3, the DNA is TGTGCCAGCAGCCGGAGGACAGGGGGCACAGATACGCAGTATTTT.

This clonotype was observed a few times. The V and J genes are TRBV30 and TRBJ2-5, with D uncertain. CDR3 length: 10 amino acids. Germline assignment: CDR1 GTSNPN and CDR2 SVGIG (reference sequence). V lost 4 bases and J 3 bases, leaving 3 bases between the germline ends. The CDR3 nucleotides are TGTGCCTGGAAAGAAGAGACCCAGTACTTC. Translated, it gives CAWKEETQYF.

There are a few counts of this clonotype. The chain couples TRBV12-5 to TRBJ1-1, with a weak D call TRBD1 (5 bases). V gave up 4 bases and J gave up 0 bases, with 9 bases separating them. Per the germline V gene, CDR1 is LGHNT and CDR2 is FRNRAP. The CDR3 has 14 amino acids. The CDR3 loop reads CASGSRVMNTEAFF. The CDR3 DNA reads TGTGCTAGTGGTTCCAGGGTTATGAACACTGAAGCTTTCTTT.

J is TRBJ2-2 and V is TRBV12-3 or TRBV12-4; D unresolved. The CDR3 runs to 11 residues. V dropped 5 bases and J dropped 8 bases, with 6 bases sitting between them. The CDR3 region has the DNA TGTGCCAGCAGTGCCGGTGGGGAGCTGTTTTTT. As protein: CASSAGGELFF.

This clonotype was seen a few times. The chain is built from TRBV7-3 and TRBJ2-1; the D is unclear. Trimming pared 1 base from V and 5 bases from J, leaving 24 bases between. The CDR3 sequence is 19 residues long. CDR1 is SGHTA, CDR2 FQGTGA, per germline. The CDR3 DNA is TGTGCCAGCAGCTTAATGAGGATTTGGCGGAAAGGTAACAACAATGAGCAGTTCTTC. This gives the protein CASSLMRIWRKGNNNEQFF. The entire variable domain, with the rest obtained from reference TRBV7-3 and TRBJ2-1, is as follows: GAGVSQTPSNKVTEKGKYVELRCDPISGHTALYWYRQSLGQGPEFLIYFQGTGAADDSGLPNDRFFAVRPEGSVSTLKIQRTERGDSAVYLCASSLMRIWRKGNNNEQFFGPGTRLTVL.

This clonotype was seen a handful of times. The rearrangement uses TRBV3-1 and TRBJ1-1, with unresolved D. Germline values: CDR1 LGHDT, CDR2 YNNKEL (reference sequence). V was pared by 4 bases and J by 1 base, with 13 bases between. The CDR3 runs 15 residues. CDR3 sequence: CASSLERARNTEAFF. CDR3 coding DNA: TGTGCCAGCAGCCTTGAGAGGGCCAGGAACACTGAAGCTTTCTTT.

This sequence joins TRBV7-9 and TRBJ1-2; TRBD1 aligns across 9 bases. V dropped 4 bases and J dropped 8; count of bases not matched to a gene: 8. CDR3 length: 14 amino acids. Germline V CDR1 and CDR2: SEHNR, FQNEAQ (reference sequence). CDR3 in DNA: TGTGCCAGCAGCTCTCAGACAGGGGGAGGAGGCTACACCTTC. As protein: CASSSQTGGGGYTF.

In its sample, this clonotype was seen a few times. V and J are TRBV29-1 and TRBJ2-1, with D unclear. This CDR3 is 13 amino acids long. From germline, CDR1 is SQVTM and CDR2 ANQGSEA. V gave up 6 bases and J gave up 8 bases, with 17 bases separating them. CDR3 sequence reads: CSVRQLGIDEQFF. The DNA of the CDR3 is TGCAGCGTCCGGCAGTTGGGGATCGATGAGCAGTTCTTC.

In its sample, this clonotype was seen a few times. J is TRBJ1-4 and V is TRBV21-1. TRBV21-1 is termed a pseudogene. This CDR3 spans 16 amino acids. CDR3 bases: TGTGCCAGCAGCAAAAATTCACCCGCAACTAATGAAAAACTGTTTTTT. It is translated as CASSKNSPATNEKLFF.

In this sample, this clonotype turned up a few times. The chain uses TRBV9 and TRBJ2-1, with 7 positions matching TRBD2. This CDR3 has 15 amino acids. The V and J ends lost 2 bases and 7 bases, in that order; junction bases with no gene match: 9. Germline V gives CDR1 SGDLS, CDR2 YYNGEE. The CDR3 is CASSVGGSYNNEQFF. DNA for the CDR3: TGTGCCAGCAGCGTGGGAGGGAGCTATAATAATGAGCAGTTCTTC.

This clonotype was found a few times. The V call is TRBV5-1, the J call TRBJ2-1; TRBD2 aligns across 7 bases. The CDR3 runs 15 residues. With V trimmed by 2 bases and J by 6 bases, 8 bases remained unmatched. The germline V gene has CDR1 SGHRS and CDR2 YFSETQ. In DNA form, the CDR3 reads TGCGCCAGCAGCTTCAGCGGGGACCTCCTCAATGAGCAGTTCTTC. Its protein is CASSFSGDLLNEQFF.

CDR3 sequence reads: CASSFLGSLETQYF. In DNA, the CDR3 is TGTGCCAGCAGTTTTTTGGGGTCTTTGGAGACCCAGTACTTC. This chain connects TRBV12-3 or TRBV12-4 to TRBJ2-5; unclear D gene. V shed 3 bases and J shed 5 bases, with 13 bases lying between them. The CDR3 covers 14 residues.

The CDR3 DNA reads TGCAGCGCCGGACGGACAGGCTATTCCTACGAGCAGTACTTC. As protein: CSAGRTGYSYEQYF. The gene calls are TRBV29-1 and TRBJ2-7, with 7 bases that match TRBD1. The CDR3 is made up of 14 amino acids. The ends lost 7 bases at V and 1 base at J; junction bases unmatched: 10. Per the germline V gene, CDR1 is SQVTM and CDR2 is ANQGSEA.

The gene calls are TRBV5-8 and TRBJ2-7, with 8 bases matching TRBD2. The ends lost 4 bases at V and 5 bases at J; junction bases unmatched: 11. Germline V gene sequence: CDR1 SGHTS, CDR2 YDEGEE. CDR3 length: 15 residues. CDR3 loop: CASSTWGGRQDEQYF. CDR3 coding DNA: TGTGCCAGCAGCACGTGGGGCGGGAGGCAGGACGAGCAGTACTTC.

The chain recombines TRBV21-1 with TRBJ2-7; TRBD1 reflects the table's D call only, with no check against the DNA. TRBV21-1 is designated a pseudogene. There are 18 residues in the CDR3. The CDR3: CASSRHQYRDRPKDEQYF. The CDR3 DNA sequence: TGTGCCAGCAGCCGTCACCAGTATAGGGACAGGCCTAAGGACGAGCAGTACTTC.